The 8 T cell receptor beta chains given below trace back to one sample, sequenced in a study of early T cells in non-severe SARS-CoV-2 infection. MiXCR, run by TCRdb on the 5' RACE reads, gives a single entry per CDR3 protein. This sample has tens of thousands of distinct CDR3 sequences, with roughly an eighth found just once. Sequences were obtained from whole blood. Source of these receptors: an adult who was a healthcare worker with PCR-confirmed SARS-CoV-2 infection or an uninfected control (not recorded which).

This clonotype was counted many times. V gene TRBV12-3 or TRBV12-4 combines with J gene TRBJ2-7, with D uncertain. V lost 3 bases and J lost 5, with 5 bases in between. The CDR3 is made up of 11 amino acids. CDR3 bases: TGTGCCAGCAGTTTTCAAGACGAGCAGTACTTC. This sequence encodes CASSFQDEQYF.

This clonotype was seen repeatedly, ten times or more. The chain carries TRBV18 and TRBJ1-1, with 8 bases aligning to TRBD1. Germline CDR1 reads KGHSH; CDR2 reads LQKENI. V shed 5 bases and J 10 bases; nucleotides not matched to a gene: 9. The CDR3 totals 13 residues. CDR3 DNA: TGTGCCAGCTCAGCGGACAGGGATTTGGTAGCTTTCTTT. Its protein product is CASSADRDLVAFF.

The chain is built from TRBV27 and TRBJ1-2; 7 nucleotides align to TRBD1. The CDR3 is made up of 11 amino acids. With 8 bases clipped from V and 8 bases from J, the junction kept 5 bases outside the gene matches. The germline V gene has CDR1 MNHEY and CDR2 SMNVEV (reference sequence). CDR3 sequence reads: CASFGGGGYTF. CDR3 bases: TGTGCCAGCTTCGGAGGGGGCGGCTACACCTTC.

The chain links TRBV18 to TRBJ2-7; a weak D match, TRBD2 (7 bases). In germline, CDR1 is KGHSH, CDR2 LQKENI. CDR3 length equals 16 residues. Trimming took off 3 bases at V and 4 bases at J, with 19 bases between the two ends. The CDR3 spells CASSPPIGRGKYEQYF. CDR3 sequence (DNA): TGTGCCAGCTCACCCCCTATAGGGAGGGGGAAGTACGAGCAGTACTTC.

This clonotype was seen ten or more times. V is TRBV19 and J is TRBJ2-7; maybe TRBD2 (5 bases). Germline assignment: CDR1 LNHDA and CDR2 SQIVND (reference sequence). V was pared by 4 bases and J by 9 bases, with 13 bases between. The CDR3 consists of 12 residues. CDR3 sequence reads: CASSSGPGRQYF. CDR3 nucleotides: TGTGCCAGTAGTAGCGGCCCGGGAAGGCAGTACTTC.

This clonotype showed up many times. This chain uses TRBV7-3 with TRBJ1-1; TRBD1 is a possible D gene (5 bases). The CDR3 sequence is 15 residues long. Germline CDR1 is SGHTA and CDR2 is FQGTGA. With 4 bases removed from V and 3 bases from J, the gap between germline ends came to 15 bases. The CDR3 nucleotides read TGTGCCAGCAGCTCAAGGGACCGGTGGGACACTGAAGCTTTCTTT. Translating gives CASSSRDRWDTEAFF.

This clonotype appeared many times. The chain joins TRBV27 to TRBJ2-7; the D gene could be TRBD1 or TRBD2 (5 bases each). Germline V lookup: CDR1 MNHEY, CDR2 SMNVEV (reference sequence). V was clipped by 5 bases and J by 4 bases, with 21 bases between them. This CDR3 has 16 amino acids. CDR3 region: CASSPSGPNLFYEQYF. For the CDR3, the DNA is TGTGCCAGCAGTCCATCGGGACCCAACCTTTTTTACGAGCAGTACTTC.

This chain joins TRBV20-1 and TRBJ1-2; the match to TRBD1 covers 9 bases. CDR3 size: 15 residues. Germline V CDR1 and CDR2: DFQATT, SNEGSKA (reference sequence). The ends lost 8 bases at V and 0 bases at J; junction bases unmatched: 10. CDR3: CSPMGQGRPNYGYTF. In DNA form, the CDR3 reads TGCAGTCCGATGGGACAGGGTCGGCCTAACTATGGCTACACCTTC.